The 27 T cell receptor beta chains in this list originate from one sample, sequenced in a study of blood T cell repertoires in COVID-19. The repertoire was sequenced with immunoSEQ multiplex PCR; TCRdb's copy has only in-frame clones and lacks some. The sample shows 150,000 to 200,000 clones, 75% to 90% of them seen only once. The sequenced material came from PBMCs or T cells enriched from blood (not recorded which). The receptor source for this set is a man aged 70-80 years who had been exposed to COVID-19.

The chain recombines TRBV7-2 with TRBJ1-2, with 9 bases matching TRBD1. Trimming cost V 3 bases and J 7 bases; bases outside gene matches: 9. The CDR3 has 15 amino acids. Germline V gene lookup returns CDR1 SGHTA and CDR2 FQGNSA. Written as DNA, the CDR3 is TGTGCCAGCAGCTTCTCACAGGGGGCATATGGTGGCTACACCTTC. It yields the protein CASSFSQGAYGGYTF.

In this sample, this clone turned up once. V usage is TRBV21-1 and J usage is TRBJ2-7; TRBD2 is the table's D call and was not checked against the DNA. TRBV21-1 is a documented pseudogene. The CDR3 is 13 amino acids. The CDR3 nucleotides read TGTGCCAGCAGCAATGACTCTTTCTACGAGCAGTACTTC. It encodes CASSNDSFYEQYF.

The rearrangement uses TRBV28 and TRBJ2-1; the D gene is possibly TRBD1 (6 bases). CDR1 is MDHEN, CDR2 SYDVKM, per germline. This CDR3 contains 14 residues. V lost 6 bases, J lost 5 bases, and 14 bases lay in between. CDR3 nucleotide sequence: TGTGCCAGCAGGGACCGGACAGCAAACAATGAGCAGTTCTTC. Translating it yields CASRDRTANNEQFF.

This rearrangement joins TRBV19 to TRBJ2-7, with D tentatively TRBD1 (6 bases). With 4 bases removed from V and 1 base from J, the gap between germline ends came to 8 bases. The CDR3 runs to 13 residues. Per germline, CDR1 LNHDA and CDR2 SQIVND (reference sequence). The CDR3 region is CASSNRESYEQYF. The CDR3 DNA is TGTGCCAGTAGTAACAGGGAGTCCTACGAGCAGTACTTC.

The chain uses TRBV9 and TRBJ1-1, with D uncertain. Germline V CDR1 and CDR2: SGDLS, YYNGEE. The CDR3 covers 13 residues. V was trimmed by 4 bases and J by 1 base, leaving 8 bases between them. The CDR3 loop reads CASSPGGNTEAFF. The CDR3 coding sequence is TGTGCCAGCAGCCCCGGAGGGAACACTGAAGCTTTCTTT.

The CDR3 sequence is CASSQEYTTSGNTIYF. The CDR3 region has the DNA TGCGCCAGCAGCCAAGAATACACTACCTCTGGAAACACCATATATTTT. The genes are TRBV4-3 and TRBJ1-3; D ambiguous. The CDR3 runs 16 residues. Trimming left V 0 bases short and J 0 bases short, with 9 bases between. Germline values: CDR1 LGHNA, CDR2 YSLEER.

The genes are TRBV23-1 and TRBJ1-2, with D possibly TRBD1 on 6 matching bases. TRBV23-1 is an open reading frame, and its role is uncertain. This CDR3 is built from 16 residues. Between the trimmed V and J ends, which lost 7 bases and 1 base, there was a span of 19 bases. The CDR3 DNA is TGCGCCAGCACCATAACAGGGATCCCAATTAACTATGGCTACACCTTC. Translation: CASTITGIPINYGYTF.

The CDR3 is CASSPVGGVQPQHF. The CDR3 DNA is TGTGCCAGCAGCCCCGTCGGGGGGGTTCAGCCCCAGCATTTT. The chain has TRBV7-2 and TRBJ1-5; D is perhaps TRBD1 (5 bases). Germline assignment: CDR1 SGHTA and CDR2 FQGNSA. The V end lost 5 bases, the J end lost 6 bases, and 14 bases lay between the germline ends. The CDR3 consists of 14 residues.

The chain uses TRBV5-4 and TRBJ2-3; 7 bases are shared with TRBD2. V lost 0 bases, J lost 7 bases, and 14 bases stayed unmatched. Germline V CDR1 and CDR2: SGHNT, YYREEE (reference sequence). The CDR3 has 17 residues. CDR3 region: CASSLEPRGLAANTQYF. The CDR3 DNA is TGTGCCAGCAGCTTGGAGCCTAGAGGGCTAGCGGCAAATACGCAGTATTTT.

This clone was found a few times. CDR3 region: CASSPGTGDGEAFF. The CDR3 DNA follows: TGTGCCAGCAGCCCCGGGACAGGGGATGGTGAAGCTTTCTTT. The V call is TRBV5-4, the J call TRBJ1-1; TRBD1 matches 10 bases. The CDR3 contains 14 residues. V gave up 4 bases and J gave up 7 bases; unmatched junction bases: 7. Germline values: CDR1 SGHNT, CDR2 YYREEE (reference sequence).

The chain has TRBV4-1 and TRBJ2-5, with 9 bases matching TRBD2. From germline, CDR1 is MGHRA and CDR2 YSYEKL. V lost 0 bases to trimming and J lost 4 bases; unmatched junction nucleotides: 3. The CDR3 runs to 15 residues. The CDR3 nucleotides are TGCGCCAGCAGCCAAGAATGGCGGGAGGGAGAGACCCAGTACTTC. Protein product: CASSQEWREGETQYF.

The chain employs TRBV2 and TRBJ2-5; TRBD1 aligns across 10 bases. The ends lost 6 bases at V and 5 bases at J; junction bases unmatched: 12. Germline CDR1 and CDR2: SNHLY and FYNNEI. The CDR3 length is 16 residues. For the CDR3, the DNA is TGTGCCAGCAGCGCACCGGGACAGGGGACGGGTGAGACCCAGTACTTC. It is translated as CASSAPGQGTGETQYF.

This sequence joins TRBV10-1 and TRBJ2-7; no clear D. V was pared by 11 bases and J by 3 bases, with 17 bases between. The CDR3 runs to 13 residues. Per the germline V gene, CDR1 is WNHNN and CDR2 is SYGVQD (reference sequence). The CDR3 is CASRVLEHYEQYF. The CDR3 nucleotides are TGCGCCTCCCGGGTCCTAGAGCACTACGAGCAGTACTTC.

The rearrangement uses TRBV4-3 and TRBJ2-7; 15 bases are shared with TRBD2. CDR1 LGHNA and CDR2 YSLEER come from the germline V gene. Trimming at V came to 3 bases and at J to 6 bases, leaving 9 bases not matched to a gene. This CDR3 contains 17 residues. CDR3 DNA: TGCGCCAGCAGCCAGTCCGGGACTAGCGGGGGGCCCACCGAGCAGTACTTC. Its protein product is CASSQSGTSGGPTEQYF.

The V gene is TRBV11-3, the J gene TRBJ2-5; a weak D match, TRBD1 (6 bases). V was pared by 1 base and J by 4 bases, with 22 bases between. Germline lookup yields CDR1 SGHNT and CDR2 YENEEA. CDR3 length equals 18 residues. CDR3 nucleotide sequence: TGTGCCAGCAGCTTAGGACAGCGAACCTCATTGGGGGCAGAGACCCAGTACTTC. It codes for CASSLGQRTSLGAETQYF.

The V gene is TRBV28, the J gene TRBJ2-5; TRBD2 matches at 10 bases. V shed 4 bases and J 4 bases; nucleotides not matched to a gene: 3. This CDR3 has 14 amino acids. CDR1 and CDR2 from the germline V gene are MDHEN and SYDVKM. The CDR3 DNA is TGTGCCAGCAGTTCAGCGGGGGGGCGAGAGACCCAGTACTTC. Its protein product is CASSSAGGRETQYF.

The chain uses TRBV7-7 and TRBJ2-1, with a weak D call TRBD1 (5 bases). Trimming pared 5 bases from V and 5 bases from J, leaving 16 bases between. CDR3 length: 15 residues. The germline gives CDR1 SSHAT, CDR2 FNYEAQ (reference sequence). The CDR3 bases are TGTGCCAGCAGCCGAGGACAAGGGCCAAACAATGAGCAGTTCTTC. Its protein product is CASSRGQGPNNEQFF.

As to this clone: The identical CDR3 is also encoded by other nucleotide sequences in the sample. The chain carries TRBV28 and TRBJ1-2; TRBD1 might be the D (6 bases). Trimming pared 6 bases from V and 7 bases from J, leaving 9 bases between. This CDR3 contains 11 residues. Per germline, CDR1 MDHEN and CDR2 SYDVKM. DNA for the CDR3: TGTGCCAGCAGCCGCAGGGGTGGCTACACCTTC. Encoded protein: CASSRRGGYTF.

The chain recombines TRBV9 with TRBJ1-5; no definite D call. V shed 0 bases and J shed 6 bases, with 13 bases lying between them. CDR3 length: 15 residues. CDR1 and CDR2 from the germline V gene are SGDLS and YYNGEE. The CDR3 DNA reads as TGTGCCAGCAGCGTAGGTAGGGAGGTAGGTCAGCCCCAGCATTTT. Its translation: CASSVGREVGQPQHF.

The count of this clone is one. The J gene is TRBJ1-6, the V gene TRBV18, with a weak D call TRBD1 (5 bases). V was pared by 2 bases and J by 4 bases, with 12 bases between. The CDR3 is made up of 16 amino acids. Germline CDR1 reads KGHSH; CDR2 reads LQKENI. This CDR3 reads CASSPSGREYNSPLHF. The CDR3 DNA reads TGTGCCAGCTCACCATCAGGGAGGGAATATAATTCACCCCTCCACTTT.

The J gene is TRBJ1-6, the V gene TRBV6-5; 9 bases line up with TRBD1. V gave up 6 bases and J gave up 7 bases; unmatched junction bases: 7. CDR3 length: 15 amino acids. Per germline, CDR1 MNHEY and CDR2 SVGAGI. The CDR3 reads CASRKPGQGNSPLHF. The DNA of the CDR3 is TGTGCCAGCAGAAAACCGGGACAGGGAAATTCACCCCTCCACTTT.

The CDR3 DNA reads TGTGCCAGCTCACCGACAGGGGCCGGACAGCCCCAGCATTTT. Protein sequence: CASSPTGAGQPQHF. The J gene is TRBJ1-5, the V gene TRBV18; 8 bases are a match to TRBD1. This CDR3 comprises 14 residues. Trimming cost V 3 bases and J 7 bases; bases outside gene matches: 5. The germline gives CDR1 KGHSH, CDR2 LQKENI.

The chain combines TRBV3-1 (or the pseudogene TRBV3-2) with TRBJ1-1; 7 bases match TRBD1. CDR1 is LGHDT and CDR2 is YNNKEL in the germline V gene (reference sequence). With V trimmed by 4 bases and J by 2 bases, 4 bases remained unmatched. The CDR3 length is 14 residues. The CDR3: CASSPGQANTEAFF. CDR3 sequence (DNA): TGTGCCAGCAGCCCAGGACAGGCTAACACTGAAGCTTTCTTT.

The CDR3 loop reads CASSFTGGDEQYF. The CDR3 DNA follows: TGTGCCAGCAGCTTTACAGGGGGCGACGAGCAGTACTTC. This chain links TRBV5-4 with TRBJ2-7; 9 bases agree with TRBD1. The ends lost 2 bases at V and 5 bases at J; junction bases unmatched: 2. This CDR3 has 13 amino acids. The V gene's germline CDR1 is SGHNT and CDR2 YYREEE (reference sequence).

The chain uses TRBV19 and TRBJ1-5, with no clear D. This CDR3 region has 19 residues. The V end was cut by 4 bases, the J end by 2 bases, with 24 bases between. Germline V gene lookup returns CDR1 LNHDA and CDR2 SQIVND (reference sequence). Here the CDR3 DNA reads TGTGCCAGTAGTACCGGACGCAGAACCGGAGGTTATGGCAATCAGCCCCAGCATTTT. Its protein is CASSTGRRTGGYGNQPQHF.

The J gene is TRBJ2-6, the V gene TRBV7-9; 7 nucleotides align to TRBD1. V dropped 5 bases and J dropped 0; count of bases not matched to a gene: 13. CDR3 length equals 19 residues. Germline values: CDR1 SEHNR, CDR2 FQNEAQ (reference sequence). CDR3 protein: CASSGGGQDFYSGANVLTF. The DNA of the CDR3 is TGTGCCAGCAGCGGTGGAGGACAGGATTTTTACTCTGGGGCCAACGTCCTGACTTTC.

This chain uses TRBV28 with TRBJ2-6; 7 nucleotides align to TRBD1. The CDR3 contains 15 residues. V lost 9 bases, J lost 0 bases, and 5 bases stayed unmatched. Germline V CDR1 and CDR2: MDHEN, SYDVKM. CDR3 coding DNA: TGTGCCAGTTTCTCAGGGGGCTCTGGGGCCAACGTCCTGACTTTC. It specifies CASFSGGSGANVLTF. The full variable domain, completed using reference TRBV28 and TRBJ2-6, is DVKVTQSSRYLVKRTGEKVFLECVQDMDHENMFWYRQDPGLGLRLIYFSYDVKMKEKGDIPEGYSVSREKKERFSLILESASTNQTSMYLCASFSGGSGANVLTFGAGSRLTVL.